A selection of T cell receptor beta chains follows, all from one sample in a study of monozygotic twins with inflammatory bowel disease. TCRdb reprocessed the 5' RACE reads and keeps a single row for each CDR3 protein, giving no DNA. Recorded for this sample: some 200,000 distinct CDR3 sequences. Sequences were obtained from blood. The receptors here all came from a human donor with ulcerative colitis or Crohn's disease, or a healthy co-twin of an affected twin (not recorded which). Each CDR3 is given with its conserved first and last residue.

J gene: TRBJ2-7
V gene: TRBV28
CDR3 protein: CASSPRGFSYEQYF

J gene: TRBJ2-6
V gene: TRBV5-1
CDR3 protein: CASSFKTGITGANVLTF

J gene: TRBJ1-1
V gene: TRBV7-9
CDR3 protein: CASSLGQSLNTEAFF

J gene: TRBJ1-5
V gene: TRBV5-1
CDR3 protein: CASRQGTGSNQPQHF

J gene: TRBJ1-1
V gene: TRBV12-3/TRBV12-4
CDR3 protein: CASKPQAALNTEAFF

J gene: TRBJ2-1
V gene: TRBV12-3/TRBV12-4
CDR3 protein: CASSAGGVKRNEQFF

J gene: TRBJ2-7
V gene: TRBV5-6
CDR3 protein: CASSAPGTREQYF

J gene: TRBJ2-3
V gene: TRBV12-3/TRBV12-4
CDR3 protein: CASSFGSWLKPSDTQYF

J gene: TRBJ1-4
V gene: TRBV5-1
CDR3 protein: CASSPARGAWEKLFF

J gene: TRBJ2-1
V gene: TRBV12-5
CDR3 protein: CAGGPEFNEQFF

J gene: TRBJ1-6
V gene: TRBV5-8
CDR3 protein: CASSLDRDTPLHF

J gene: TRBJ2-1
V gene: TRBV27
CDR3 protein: CASSSGGGPSYNEQFF

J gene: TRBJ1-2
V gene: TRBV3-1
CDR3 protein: CASSQGQGYNYGYTF

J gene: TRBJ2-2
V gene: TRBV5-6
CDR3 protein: CASSLEGGTGELFF

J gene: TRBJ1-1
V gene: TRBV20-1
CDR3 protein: CSASVGAALNTEAFF

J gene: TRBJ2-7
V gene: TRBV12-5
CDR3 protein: CASGSPTGKGTYEQYF

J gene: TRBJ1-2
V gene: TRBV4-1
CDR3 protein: CASSQAAGFYGYTF

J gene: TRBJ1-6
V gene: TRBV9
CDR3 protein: CASSVGVRSNSPLHF

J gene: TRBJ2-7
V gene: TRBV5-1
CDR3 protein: CASGFEGKTYEQYF

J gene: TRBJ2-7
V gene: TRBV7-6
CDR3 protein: CASSPGESPPNEQYF

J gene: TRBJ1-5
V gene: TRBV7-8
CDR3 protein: CASSGSTHNQPQHF

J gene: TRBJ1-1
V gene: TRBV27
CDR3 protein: CASSLKMGTVWALEAFF

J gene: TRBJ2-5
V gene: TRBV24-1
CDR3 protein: CATSPGTHGTQYF

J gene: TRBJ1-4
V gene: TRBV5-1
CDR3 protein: CASRISGEVGEKLFF

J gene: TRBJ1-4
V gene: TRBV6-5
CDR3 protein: CASSYGWGASEKLFF

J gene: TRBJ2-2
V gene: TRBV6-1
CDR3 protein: CASTRANTGELFF

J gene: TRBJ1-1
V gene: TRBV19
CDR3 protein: CASRTGLMNTEAFF

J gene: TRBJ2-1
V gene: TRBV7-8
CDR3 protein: CASSLVRRGGRDEQFF

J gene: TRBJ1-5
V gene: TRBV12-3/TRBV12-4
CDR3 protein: CASSLPGTMYQPQHF

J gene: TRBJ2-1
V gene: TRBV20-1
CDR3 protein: CSARDARGGASEQFF

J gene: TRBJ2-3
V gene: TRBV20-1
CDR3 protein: CSARTAADTQYF

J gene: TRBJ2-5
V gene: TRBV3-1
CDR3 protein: CASSRLDGETQYF

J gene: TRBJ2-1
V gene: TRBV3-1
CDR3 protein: CASSQLAGGYEQFF

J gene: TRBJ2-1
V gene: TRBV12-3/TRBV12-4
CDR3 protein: CASRTEGGNEQFF

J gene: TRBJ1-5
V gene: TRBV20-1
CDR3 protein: CSALMVVGNQPQHF

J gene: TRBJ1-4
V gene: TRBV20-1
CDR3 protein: CSAIPGQTNEKLFF

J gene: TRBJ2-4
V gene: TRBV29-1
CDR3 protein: CSVVLNEGAKNIQYF

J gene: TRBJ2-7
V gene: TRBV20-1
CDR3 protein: CSARDPEGTDEQYF

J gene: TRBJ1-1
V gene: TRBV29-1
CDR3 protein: CSVEDNVAGFANTEAFF

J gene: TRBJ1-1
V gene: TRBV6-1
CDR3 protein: CASSDRGKTEAFF

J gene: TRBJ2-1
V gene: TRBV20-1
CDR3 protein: CSARDWGDSGKYNEQFF

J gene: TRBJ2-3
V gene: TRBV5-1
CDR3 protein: CASSLEQTTDTQYF

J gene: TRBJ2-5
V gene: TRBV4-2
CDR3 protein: CASSQEPLTGAGRETQYF

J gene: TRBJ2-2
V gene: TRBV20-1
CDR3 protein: CSARELSQGDTGELFF

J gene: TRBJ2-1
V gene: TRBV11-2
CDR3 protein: CASSPQGTDEQFF

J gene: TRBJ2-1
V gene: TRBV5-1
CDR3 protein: CASHLGGGPYNEQFF

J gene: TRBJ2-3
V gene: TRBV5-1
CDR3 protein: CASSFGTSGPTDTQYF

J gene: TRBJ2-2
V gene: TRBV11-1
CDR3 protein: CASSIQWGQLSNTGELFF

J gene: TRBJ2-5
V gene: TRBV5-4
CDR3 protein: CASSLNGLGETQYF

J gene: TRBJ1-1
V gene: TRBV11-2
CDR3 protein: CASSLYTEGVAFF

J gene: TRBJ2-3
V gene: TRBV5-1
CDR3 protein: CASSEDYAGGQYF

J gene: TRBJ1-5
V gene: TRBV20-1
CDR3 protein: CSARLLGPQHF

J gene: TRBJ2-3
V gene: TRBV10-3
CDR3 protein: CAISEVSADTQYF

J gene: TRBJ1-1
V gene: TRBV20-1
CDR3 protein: CSAPTYETPEAFF

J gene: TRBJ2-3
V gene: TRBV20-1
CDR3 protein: CSARDSAGGQDTQYF